The 23 T cell receptor beta chains listed next were all sequenced from one sample in a study of immune evolution from preneoplasia to lung adenocarcinoma. Using immunoSEQ multiplex PCR, the repertoire was profiled, and TCRdb retains in-frame clones only, with some absent. Found here are approximately 11,000 clones, roughly 89% of them singletons; the top ten hold over 3%. The sequenced material came from FFPE invasive lung adenocarcinoma tissue. The source of these receptors is a person aged 70 to 80 with invasive lung adenocarcinoma.

This clone has just a few counts. The J gene is TRBJ1-1, the V gene TRBV27, with TRBD1 matching over 7 bases. This CDR3 is 13 amino acids long. J was trimmed by 4 bases and V by 6 bases; bases with no gene match: 5. From germline, CDR1 is MNHEY and CDR2 SMNVEV (reference sequence). The CDR3 loop reads CASRGGMGTEAFF. The CDR3, as DNA: TGTGCCAGCAGAGGGGGCATGGGCACTGAAGCTTTCTTT.

The chain carries TRBV5-1 and TRBJ1-2; D call uncertain. The CDR3 totals 14 residues. Germline values: CDR1 SGHRS, CDR2 YFSETQ. The V end lost 0 bases, the J end lost 2 bases, and 8 bases lay between the germline ends. CDR3 nucleotides: TGCGCCAGCAGCTTGGGGGAAGGGAACTATGGCTACACCTTC. Protein: CASSLGEGNYGYTF. Using reference TRBV5-1 and TRBJ1-2 for the parts outside the CDR3, the full variable domain is KAGVTQTPRYLIKTRGQQVTLSCSPISGHRSVSWYQQTPGQGLQFLFEYFSETQRNKGNFPGRFSGRQFSNSRSEMNVSTLELGDSALYLCASSLGEGNYGYTFGSGTRLTVV.

V and J are TRBV7-9 and TRBJ2-1; no clear D. V was trimmed by 1 base and J by 0 bases, leaving 13 bases between them. The CDR3 consists of 17 residues. The germline V gene encodes CDR1 SEHNR and CDR2 FQNEAQ (reference sequence). The DNA of the CDR3 is TGTGCCAGCAGCTTAGTGGGGTCCTCAAGCTCCTACAATGAGCAGTTCTTC. Residues: CASSLVGSSSSYNEQFF.

CDR3 in DNA: TGCAGTGCTAGTCGAGCAGATACGCAGTATTTT. This encodes CSASRADTQYF. The chain recombines TRBV20-1 with TRBJ2-3; D uncertain. There are 11 residues in the CDR3. V gave up 3 bases and J gave up 4 bases, with 5 bases separating them. Germline CDR1 is DFQATT and CDR2 is SNEGSKA (reference sequence).

CDR3 amino acids: CASSLEVRGTSEQYF. The CDR3, as DNA: TGTGCCAGCAGCTTAGAAGTCAGGGGAACTTCCGAGCAGTACTTC. The rearrangement links TRBV7-2 to TRBJ2-7; D possibly corresponds to TRBD1 (6 bases). This CDR3 comprises 15 residues. The V end lost 1 base, the J end lost 6 bases, and 16 bases lay between the germline ends. Germline CDR1 is SGHTA and CDR2 is FQGNSA.

Only a few counts were recorded for this clone. The rearrangement uses TRBV2 and TRBJ2-5; the D gene is possibly TRBD2 (6 bases). The CDR3 spans 13 residues. In germline, CDR1 is SNHLY, CDR2 FYNNEI. V was shortened by 6 bases and J by 1 base, with 9 bases between the two germline ends. CDR3 coding DNA: TGTGCCAGCAGGGCGGGGCCCCAAGAGACCCAGTACTTC. It yields the protein CASRAGPQETQYF.

The rearrangement joins TRBV9 to TRBJ2-5, with D hard to call. The germline CDR1 and CDR2 sequences are SGDLS and YYNGEE. V lost 0 bases and J lost 0, with 3 bases in between. The CDR3 contains 13 residues. CDR3 protein: CASSVAHQETQYF. In nucleotides, the CDR3 is TGTGCCAGCAGCGTAGCCCACCAAGAGACCCAGTACTTC.

In this sample, this clone turned up once. V usage is TRBV7-9 and J usage is TRBJ2-7; D uncertain. The CDR3 is 12 residues long. The germline CDR1 and CDR2 sequences are SEHNR and FQNEAQ (reference sequence). V was clipped by 5 bases and J by 5 bases, with 10 bases between them. The chain's CDR3 is CASSPPYNEQYF. CDR3 nucleotides: TGTGCCAGCAGCCCCCCTTATAACGAGCAGTACTTC.

The V call is TRBV4-1, the J call TRBJ1-2; possibly TRBD1 for D (5 bases). The CDR3 contains 16 residues. The germline CDR1 and CDR2 sequences are MGHRA and YSYEKL. Trimming removed 0 bases from V and 4 bases from J, with 15 bases in between. The CDR3 loop reads CASSQERGPLLYGYTF. Here the CDR3 DNA reads TGCGCCAGCAGCCAAGAGCGGGGACCGCTACTCTATGGCTACACCTTC.

The chain uses TRBV5-1 and TRBJ2-7, with 9 bases aligning to TRBD1. The J segment lost 4 bases and the V segment lost 3 bases, leaving 11 bases of the junction unmatched. Germline-derived CDR1 and CDR2 are SGHRS and YFSETQ. The CDR3 has 16 residues. The CDR3: CASSSTPGQGAYEQYF. CDR3 sequence (DNA): TGCGCCAGCAGCTCGACCCCGGGACAGGGAGCATACGAGCAGTACTTC.

V and J are TRBV5-4 and TRBJ2-2; D remains unclear. Looked up from germline, CDR1 is SGHNT and CDR2 is YYREEE (reference sequence). The CDR3 length is 14 residues. Trimming shortened V by 6 bases and J by 3 bases, and 12 bases separated the two germline ends. The CDR3 protein is CASTPSPHTGELFF. In DNA, the CDR3 is TGTGCCAGCACCCCCTCCCCCCACACCGGGGAGCTGTTTTTT.

The V call is TRBV2, the J call TRBJ2-5; tentatively, D is TRBD2 (7 bases). The CDR3 is 16 amino acids. V was shortened by 4 bases and J by 6 bases, with 21 bases between the two germline ends. The germline CDR1 and CDR2 sequences are SNHLY and FYNNEI. The CDR3 sequence is CASSVRGAMAFQTQYF. CDR3 nucleotide sequence: TGTGCCAGCAGTGTTCGGGGGGCGATGGCATTTCAGACCCAGTACTTC.

This sequence joins TRBV6-6 and TRBJ2-7; D remains unclear. Trimming left V 5 bases short and J 2 bases short, with 4 bases between. Germline-derived CDR1 and CDR2 are MNHNY and SVGAGI (reference sequence). The CDR3 runs 11 residues. The CDR3 nucleotides are TGTGCCAGCAGTCTGACCTACGAGCAGTACTTC. Its translation is CASSLTYEQYF.

The genes are TRBV28 and TRBJ1-2; D not certain. Germline V CDR1 and CDR2: MDHEN, SYDVKM. The CDR3 spans 12 residues. The V gene lost 2 bases and the J gene lost 7 bases, with 8 bases spanning the gap. DNA for the CDR3: TGTGCCAGCAGTTTAGTGTGGGGTGGCTACACCTTC. This sequence encodes CASSLVWGGYTF.

This chain connects TRBV6-6 to TRBJ1-4; maybe TRBD1 (5 bases). The V gene's germline CDR1 is MNHNY and CDR2 SVGAGI (reference sequence). The CDR3 consists of 16 residues. The V end lost 2 bases, the J end lost 5 bases, and 15 bases lay between the germline ends. The CDR3 here is CASSYDHGTTNEKLFF. The DNA for the CDR3 is TGTGCCAGCAGTTACGATCATGGGACCACCAATGAAAAACTGTTTTTT.

This chain connects TRBV2 to TRBJ2-5; possibly TRBD1 for D (7 bases). The CDR3 has 15 residues. Per germline, CDR1 SNHLY and CDR2 FYNNEI. Between the trimmed V and J ends, which lost 7 bases and 2 bases, there was a span of 17 bases. In DNA, the CDR3 is TGTGCCAGCACCCTCGGACAGGCGGGGCAAGAGACCCAGTACTTC. It is translated as CASTLGQAGQETQYF.

In nucleotides, the CDR3 is TGTGCCAGCAGCCAAGACATAGAGGTGGACGAGCAGTACTTC. As protein: CASSQDIEVDEQYF. The J gene is TRBJ2-7, the V gene TRBV4-2; D gene ambiguous. V lost 0 bases to trimming and J lost 5 bases, with 11 bases between them. Germline lookup yields CDR1 LGHNA and CDR2 YNFKEQ. CDR3 length equals 14 residues.

V usage is TRBV27 and J usage is TRBJ2-7, with D tentatively TRBD1 (6 bases). V lost 4 bases to trimming and J lost 6 bases, with 16 bases between them. CDR1 and CDR2 (germline): MNHEY, SMNVEV (reference sequence). The CDR3 runs to 14 residues. Written as DNA, the CDR3 is TGTGCCAGCAGTTACTGGCAGGGGCTCGGCGAGCAGTACTTC. Translating it yields CASSYWQGLGEQYF.

The chain joins TRBV28 to TRBJ1-2; no firm D call. V was shortened by 4 bases and J by 8 bases, with 5 bases between the two germline ends. This CDR3 contains 10 residues. The V gene's germline CDR1 is MDHEN and CDR2 SYDVKM. The CDR3 sequence: CASSSQGYTF. CDR3 coding DNA: TGTGCCAGCAGTTCTCAGGGCTACACCTTC.

CDR3 sequence reads: CASRNGPEAFF. In DNA form, the CDR3 reads TGTGCCAGTCGAAACGGACCAGAAGCTTTCTTT. The chain uses TRBV6-5 and TRBJ1-1; D unresolved. This CDR3 contains 11 residues. Trimming stripped 9 bases from V and 8 bases from J, with 13 bases between. The V gene's germline CDR1 is MNHEY and CDR2 SVGAGI.

The V and J genes are TRBV5-1 and TRBJ2-7; the match to TRBD1 covers 7 bases. CDR1 SGHRS and CDR2 YFSETQ come from the germline V gene. The CDR3 has 12 amino acids. The junction had 3 bases not matched to a gene; V was cut back by 4 bases and J by 5 bases. This chain's CDR3 is CASSMTGHEQYF. CDR3 nucleotides: TGCGCCAGCAGCATGACAGGGCACGAGCAGTACTTC.

This chain links TRBV10-3 with TRBJ2-5; tentatively, D is TRBD1 or TRBD2 (5 bases each). Trimming took 3 bases from V and 4 from J, leaving 12 bases between them. The CDR3 totals 14 residues. From germline, CDR1 is ENHRY and CDR2 SYGVKD. The CDR3 coding sequence is TGTGCCATCAGTGAAGTGGGGGTTAGAGAGACCCAGTACTTC. This translates into CAISEVGVRETQYF.

The J gene is TRBJ2-7, the V gene TRBV30; 7 nucleotides align to TRBD2. The V gene end was trimmed by 3 bases and the J gene end by 1 base; junction bases not matched to a gene: 3. The CDR3 runs to 13 residues. Germline-derived CDR1 and CDR2 are GTSNPN and SVGIG (reference sequence). The CDR3 coding sequence is TGTGCCTGGAGCGGCGGGAGATCCTACGAGCAGTACTTC. Protein: CAWSGGRSYEQYF.